These 27 T cell receptor beta chains were all obtained from the same sample, sequenced in a study of blood T cell repertoires in COVID-19 (dated by TCRdb to 2019 to 2021). Library creation used the immunoSEQ multiplex PCR assay. TCRdb took this table from immuneACCESS and kept in-frame rearrangements with V and J called. Such tables lack part of the clones; where checked against another copy, unresolved V genes explain under half of the gap, and the rest is unexplained. The sample data list roughly 250,000 clones, and approximately 91% of these were observed just once. About 2.3% of the sample is in the top ten clones. Sequencing used PBMCs or T cells enriched from blood (not recorded which). The receptors originated from a middle-aged woman with acute COVID-19.

The CDR3 bases are TGTGCCAGCAGCCAAGATGGTCTCGAGGGGGCTGGTAATTCACCCCTCCACTTT. Its translation is CASSQDGLEGAGNSPLHF. The chain joins TRBV3-1 (or the pseudogene TRBV3-2) to TRBJ1-6, with 7 bases matching TRBD1. Unmatched junction bases numbered 11, after V lost 0 bases and J lost 6 bases. Germline V gene lookup returns CDR1 LGHDT and CDR2 YNNKEL (reference sequence). This CDR3 region has 18 residues.

This chain uses TRBV6-5 with TRBJ1-1; 8 nucleotides align to TRBD1. The germline V gene encodes CDR1 MNHEY and CDR2 SVGAGI. V trimming: 6 bases; J trimming: 2 bases; junction bases outside the gene matches: 5. This CDR3 is built from 14 residues. CDR3 loop: CASSFGQGNTEAFF. CDR3 DNA sequence: TGTGCCAGCAGCTTCGGACAGGGCAACACTGAAGCTTTCTTT.

This chain links TRBV7-8 with TRBJ2-5; 9 bases agree with TRBD2. CDR1 is SGHVS and CDR2 is FQNEAQ in the germline V gene. Losses at the gene ends were 4 bases for V and 5 bases for J; bases not matched to a gene: 17. This CDR3 has 18 residues. The CDR3 here is CASSSNAGGPGYGETQYF. The CDR3 DNA is TGTGCCAGCAGCTCAAATGCGGGGGGGCCAGGATATGGGGAGACCCAGTACTTC.

The chain recombines TRBV7-3 with TRBJ1-5; TRBD1 aligns across 7 bases. V lost 4 bases and J lost 11; bases outside the gene matches: 11. The CDR3 spans 14 residues. Germline V gives CDR1 SGHTA, CDR2 FQGTGA. Here the CDR3 reads CASSSNRGPGAQHF. The CDR3 region has the DNA TGTGCCAGCAGCTCCAACAGGGGTCCTGGAGCCCAGCATTTT. Full variable domain (missing parts from reference TRBV7-3 and TRBJ1-5): GAGVSQTPSNKVTEKGKYVELRCDPISGHTALYWYRQSLGQGPEFLIYFQGTGAADDSGLPNDRFFAVRPEGSVSTLKIQRTERGDSAVYLCASSSNRGPGAQHFGDGTRLSIL.

The chain employs TRBV30 and TRBJ1-2, with 7 bases identical to TRBD1. CDR1 is GTSNPN and CDR2 is SVGIG in the germline V gene (reference sequence). V gave up 3 bases and J gave up 4 bases; unmatched junction bases: 5. The CDR3 extends over 13 amino acids. The CDR3 DNA sequence: TGTGCCTGGAGAAACCGACAGGGCTATGGCTACACCTTC. It translates to CAWRNRQGYGYTF.

V and J are TRBV18 and TRBJ1-1; TRBD1 agrees at 9 bases. The J segment lost 6 bases and the V segment lost 3 bases, leaving 2 bases of the junction unmatched. The CDR3 extends over 13 amino acids. CDR1 is KGHSH, CDR2 LQKENI, per germline. This CDR3 is CASSPGQGSEAFF. In nucleotides, the CDR3 is TGTGCCAGCTCACCGGGACAGGGTTCTGAAGCTTTCTTT.

The J gene is TRBJ1-1, the V gene TRBV12-1; whether TRBD1, the table's D call, matches the DNA was not checked. TRBV12-1 is shown as a pseudogene. This CDR3 comprises 17 residues. In nucleotides, the CDR3 is TGTGCCAGCAGCTTAAGGGACAGGGGTCTTTGGAACACTGAAGCTTTCTTT. Amino acids: CASSLRDRGLWNTEAFF.

The chain uses TRBV19 and TRBJ1-5, with 9 bases fitting TRBD1. The CDR3 runs to 14 residues. Per germline, CDR1 LNHDA and CDR2 SQIVND (reference sequence). After removal of 7 bases from V and 3 bases from J, the junction contained 4 bases not matched to a gene. DNA for the CDR3: TGTGCCAGTACCGGGACAGGGTTCAATCAGCCCCAGCATTTT. Protein: CASTGTGFNQPQHF.

This clone was seen once. The V and J genes are TRBV6-1 and TRBJ2-5; a weak D match, TRBD2 (6 bases). Trimming removed 3 bases from V and 5 bases from J, with 25 bases in between. This CDR3 contains 18 residues. Germline CDR1 is MNHNS and CDR2 is SASEGT. CDR3 DNA: TGTGCCAGCAGTGAGGGGGGTATGATCCTGGGACGTAGGGAGACCCAGTACTTC. Its translation is CASSEGGMILGRRETQYF.

The sample holds one count of this clone. For the CDR3, the DNA is TGTGCCAGTACCCCACAGGCGGGAGGAGATACGCAGTATTTT. It codes for CASTPQAGGDTQYF. The J gene is TRBJ2-3, the V gene TRBV19; 8 bases agree with TRBD2. V dropped 7 bases and J dropped 5; count of bases not matched to a gene: 8. The CDR3 contains 14 residues. Per the germline V gene, CDR1 is LNHDA and CDR2 is SQIVND (reference sequence).

The chain employs TRBV18 and TRBJ2-3; 7 bases agree with TRBD1. CDR1 is KGHSH, CDR2 LQKENI, per germline. The CDR3 consists of 17 residues. V lost 1 base and J lost 2; bases outside the gene matches: 9. The DNA of the CDR3 is TGTGCCAGCTCACCACAACAGGGGAGAGGGAACACAGATACGCAGTATTTT. This gives the protein CASSPQQGRGNTDTQYF.

The genes are TRBV15 and TRBJ1-2; tentatively, D is TRBD1 (5 bases). CDR1 is LNHNV, CDR2 YYDKDF, per germline (reference sequence). V was cut by 0 bases and J by 8 bases, with 13 bases left in between. The CDR3 loop spans 14 amino acids. CDR3 bases: TGTGCCACCAGCAGAGATCTCCAGGGTGGAGGCTACACCTTC. As protein: CATSRDLQGGGYTF.

The V gene is TRBV19, the J gene TRBJ2-1, with 9 bases fitting TRBD1. Germline CDR1 LNHDA, CDR2 SQIVND (reference sequence). There are 15 residues in the CDR3. With 1 base clipped from V and 2 bases from J, the junction kept 0 bases outside the gene matches. In nucleotides, the CDR3 is TGTGCCAGTAGTATAGGACAGGGGGCCTACAATGAGCAGTTCTTC. This encodes CASSIGQGAYNEQFF.

J is TRBJ1-2 and V is TRBV3-1 (or the pseudogene TRBV3-2); TRBD1 might be the D (6 bases). V lost 5 bases, J lost 2 bases, and 18 bases lay in between. Germline V gene lookup returns CDR1 LGHDT and CDR2 YNNKEL (reference sequence). This CDR3 is 16 amino acids long. CDR3 sequence: CASSYRQAPANYGYTF. DNA of the CDR3: TGTGCCAGCAGCTACAGACAGGCCCCTGCCAACTATGGCTACACCTTC.

The chain combines TRBV4-2 with TRBJ2-1, with D possibly being TRBD2 (6 bases). This CDR3 is built from 17 residues. Germline V gives CDR1 LGHNA, CDR2 YNFKEQ. V was cut by 0 bases and J by 5 bases, with 17 bases left in between. The CDR3 sequence is CASSQEDTGVYNNEQFF. The CDR3 DNA sequence: TGTGCCAGCAGCCAAGAAGATACGGGAGTCTATAACAATGAGCAGTTCTTC.

This clone appeared a few times. The chain joins TRBV27 to TRBJ2-5; D might be TRBD1 (5 bases). The CDR3 has 15 amino acids. The V end lost 6 bases, the J end lost 5 bases, and 19 bases lay between the germline ends. From germline, CDR1 is MNHEY and CDR2 SMNVEV (reference sequence). The CDR3 reads CASRGGLTVGETQYF. The CDR3 DNA is TGTGCCAGCAGAGGCGGATTGACAGTTGGCGAGACCCAGTACTTC.

This clone was recorded a few times. CDR3 coding DNA: TGTGCCAGTGATTTTTGGCAGGTAACCTACGAGCAGTACTTC. Its protein is CASDFWQVTYEQYF. The chain has TRBV9 and TRBJ2-7; D is unresolved. CDR3 length equals 14 residues. The V end lost 8 bases, the J end lost 2 bases, and 17 bases lay between the germline ends. Germline-derived CDR1 and CDR2 are SGDLS and YYNGEE.

The V call is TRBV5-8, the J call TRBJ1-2, with TRBD1 matching 9 bases. This CDR3 spans 16 amino acids. CDR1 and CDR2 from the germline V gene are SGHTS and YDEGEE. The V segment lost 3 bases and the J segment 2 bases; nucleotides outside the gene matches: 8. The CDR3 region is CASSYVTGQGNYGYTF. The CDR3 coding sequence is TGTGCCAGCAGCTATGTTACTGGACAGGGGAACTATGGCTACACCTTC.

A remark on this clone: This sample includes further DNA sequences coding for the same CDR3. The rearrangement uses TRBV5-1 and TRBJ1-6, with TRBD1 identical over 7 bases. CDR3 length: 14 amino acids. V shed 4 bases, J shed 6 bases, and the junction held 4 bases outside the gene matches. Germline lookup yields CDR1 SGHRS and CDR2 YFSETQ. Here the CDR3 DNA reads TGCGCCAGCAGCCCCGGGACAGTTAATTCACCCCTCCACTTT. Translated, it gives CASSPGTVNSPLHF. The whole variable domain, filled in from reference TRBV5-1 and TRBJ1-6, reads KAGVTQTPRYLIKTRGQQVTLSCSPISGHRSVSWYQQTPGQGLQFLFEYFSETQRNKGNFPGRFSGRQFSNSRSEMNVSTLELGDSALYLCASSPGTVNSPLHFGNGTRLTVT.

This clone was recorded once. The genes are TRBV27 and TRBJ2-1; D not resolved. Germline V gene lookup returns CDR1 MNHEY and CDR2 SMNVEV (reference sequence). The CDR3 is 15 residues long. V was cut by 4 bases and J by 2 bases, with 12 bases left in between. The DNA of the CDR3 is TGTGCCAGCAGTTCCGCAGCGATCACCTACAATGAGCAGTTCTTC. As protein: CASSSAAITYNEQFF.

The rearrangement uses TRBV2 and TRBJ2-3; D may be TRBD2 (6 bases). Germline V CDR1 and CDR2: SNHLY, FYNNEI. Trimming pared 6 bases from V and 1 base from J, leaving 17 bases between. CDR3 length: 16 residues. CDR3 DNA: TGTGCCAGCAGAGCGATAGCGGAACTCCGCACAGATACGCAGTATTTT. This gives the protein CASRAIAELRTDTQYF.

This chain connects TRBV7-2 to TRBJ2-3; 7 bases map to TRBD1. J lost 4 bases, V lost 5 bases, and 3 bases had no gene match. The CDR3 is made up of 13 amino acids. Germline V lookup: CDR1 SGHTA, CDR2 FQGNSA. As DNA, the CDR3 is TGTGCCAGCAGCCGGCAGGGGGCAGATACGCAGTATTTT. It yields the protein CASSRQGADTQYF. Filled out from reference TRBV7-2 and TRBJ2-3, the complete variable domain reads GAGVSQSPSNKVTEKGKDVELRCDPISGHTALYWYRQSLGQGLEFLIYFQGNSAPDKSGLPSDRFSAERTGGSVSTLTIQRTQQEDSAVYLCASSRQGADTQYFGPGTRLTVL.

The chain joins TRBV6-1 to TRBJ1-2; D may be TRBD1 (6 bases). Germline V lookup: CDR1 MNHNS, CDR2 SASEGT. This CDR3 spans 16 amino acids. V shed 1 base and J shed 4 bases, with 16 bases lying between them. This CDR3 is CASSEDVGGRVYGYTF. CDR3 in DNA: TGTGCCAGCAGTGAAGATGTCGGGGGGCGGGTCTATGGCTACACCTTC.

Comment on this clone: Other DNA sequences in the sample encode the same CDR3. The chain couples TRBV3-1 (or the pseudogene TRBV3-2) to TRBJ1-3; D is unclear. The germline V and J ends were trimmed by 1 base and 0 bases, with 4 bases remaining between them. Germline V gene sequence: CDR1 LGHDT, CDR2 YNNKEL (reference sequence). This CDR3 has 14 amino acids. CDR3 sequence: CASSQGSSGNTIYF. The CDR3, as DNA: TGTGCCAGCAGCCAAGGCAGCTCTGGAAACACCATATATTTT.

The V and J genes are TRBV5-1 and TRBJ1-4; possible D gene TRBD1, 5 bases. The CDR3 is 14 amino acids. V shed 2 bases and J shed 8 bases, with 13 bases lying between them. In germline, CDR1 is SGHRS, CDR2 YFSETQ. The CDR3 coding sequence is TGCGCCAGCAGCTTCCCAGGGTCGGGCGAAAAACTGTTTTTT. Residues: CASSFPGSGEKLFF.

This rearrangement joins TRBV6-5 to TRBJ2-7; 8 nucleotides line up with TRBD1. Losses at the gene ends were 6 bases for V and 2 bases for J; bases not matched to a gene: 9. This CDR3 has 15 amino acids. Germline V gene sequence: CDR1 MNHEY, CDR2 SVGAGI. CDR3: CASRTGTGRTYEQYF. The CDR3 nucleotides are TGTGCCAGCAGGACGGGGACAGGTAGAACCTACGAGCAGTACTTC.

The chain links TRBV7-9 to TRBJ1-3; D unresolved. The CDR3 has 13 amino acids. V dropped 1 base and J dropped 4 bases, with 5 bases sitting between them. Germline values: CDR1 SEHNR, CDR2 FQNEAQ (reference sequence). CDR3 sequence reads: CASSLVSGNTIYF. Written as DNA, the CDR3 is TGTGCCAGCAGCTTAGTATCCGGAAACACCATATATTTT.